The 18 T cell receptor beta chains presented below share a single source sample, sequenced in a study of cytomegalovirus exposure and HLA in healthy donors (dated by TCRdb to the late 2010s). To prepare the library, the immunoSEQ multiplex PCR assay was applied. For the multiplex PCR, a mixture combining 60 forward primers for TCR Vbeta segments and 13 reverse primers for TCR Jbeta segments was used. TCRdb limited this immuneACCESS table to in-frame rearrangements with V and J called. A share of clones is missing; checked studies link under half to unresolved V genes, and the rest is unexplained. Recorded for this sample are nearly 300,000 clones; about nine tenths of them occurred a single time. The ten biggest clones cover less than 4% of the sample. The sample comprised PBMCs. These TCRs come from a man aged 35 to 55 in good health and CMV-seropositive.

The chain joins TRBV7-9 to TRBJ2-7; D is perhaps TRBD2 (5 bases). Germline-derived CDR1 and CDR2 are SEHNR and FQNEAQ (reference sequence). The CDR3 has 14 amino acids. Deletions cut 5 bases from V and 0 bases from J, with 11 bases between. CDR3: CASSLSVSSYEQYF. CDR3 sequence (DNA): TGTGCCAGCAGCCTTAGCGTTAGCTCCTACGAGCAGTACTTC.

The V gene is TRBV9, the J gene TRBJ2-1; possible D gene TRBD2, 6 bases. From germline, CDR1 is SGDLS and CDR2 YYNGEE. The germline V and J ends were trimmed by 2 bases and 6 bases, with 15 bases remaining between them. The CDR3 has 15 amino acids. The CDR3 DNA sequence: TGTGCCAGCAGCGTTAGCCCGACTAGTGCCAATGAGCAGTTCTTC. Translation gives CASSVSPTSANEQFF.

The chain recombines TRBV29-1 with TRBJ2-2; D possibly corresponds to TRBD2 (5 bases). The CDR3 loop spans 15 amino acids. V shed 6 bases and J shed 3 bases, with 17 bases lying between them. Germline CDR1 SQVTM, CDR2 ANQGSEA. The CDR3 sequence is CSVRRSSGHTGELFF. CDR3 in DNA: TGCAGCGTCCGAAGGTCGAGCGGTCACACCGGGGAGCTGTTTTTT.

This chain uses TRBV29-1 with TRBJ2-3; D perhaps matches TRBD2 (6 bases). CDR1 is SQVTM and CDR2 is ANQGSEA in the germline V gene. The CDR3 sequence is 12 residues long. Trimming removed 7 bases from V and 3 bases from J, with 11 bases in between. The CDR3 loop is CSGRVVTDTQYF. The CDR3 nucleotides are TGCAGCGGGAGGGTGGTAACAGATACGCAGTATTTT.

On this clone itself: The junction departs from the called germline gene at one end, perhaps through a read error. The chain links TRBV7-7 to TRBJ2-7; TRBD2 agrees at 13 bases. Germline CDR1 reads SSHAT; CDR2 reads FNYEAQ (reference sequence). The CDR3 runs 16 residues. The CDR3 sequence: CASSLGTSGILNEQYF. DNA of the CDR3: TGTGCTAGCAGCTTAGGGACTAGCGGGATTTTAAACGAGCAGTACTTC.

The chain employs TRBV30 and TRBJ2-3; the match to TRBD1 covers 8 bases. Germline trimming cut 3 bases from V and 5 bases from J; bases unmatched to any gene: 4. This CDR3 spans 13 amino acids. Germline-derived CDR1 and CDR2 are GTSNPN and SVGIG (reference sequence). The CDR3: CAWRAGGLDTQYF. The DNA for the CDR3 is TGTGCCTGGAGGGCAGGGGGCTTAGATACGCAGTATTTT.

This clone occurred a few times. The chain couples TRBV7-8 to TRBJ1-2; 11 bases map to TRBD1. The length of the CDR3 is 15 residues. Germline values: CDR1 SGHVS, CDR2 FQNEAQ. V shed 5 bases and J 5 bases; nucleotides not matched to a gene: 7. The CDR3 nucleotides read TGTGCCAGCAGCCCCTCGGGACAGGGGGGATATGGCTACACCTTC. Translated, it gives CASSPSGQGGYGYTF. Full variable domain (outside the CDR3, taken from reference TRBV7-8 and TRBJ1-2): GAGVSQSPRYKVAKRGQDVALRCDPISGHVSLFWYQQALGQGPEFLTYFQNEAQLDKSGLPSDRFFAERPEGSVSTLKIQRTQQEDSAVYLCASSPSGQGGYGYTFGSGTRLTVV.

The chain combines TRBV6-5 with TRBJ1-2; D is undetermined. Germline V gene sequence: CDR1 MNHEY, CDR2 SVGAGI. CDR3 length equals 12 residues. The germline V and J ends were trimmed by 5 bases and 8 bases, with 12 bases remaining between them. The chain's CDR3 is CASSGGPRGYTF. The CDR3 bases are TGTGCCAGCAGTGGCGGGCCGAGGGGCTACACCTTC.

The V and J genes are TRBV15 and TRBJ2-2, with 7 positions matching TRBD2. The CDR3 length is 17 residues. The J segment lost 2 bases and the V segment lost 4 bases, leaving 10 bases of the junction unmatched. Germline-derived CDR1 and CDR2 are LNHNV and YYDKDF (reference sequence). The CDR3 sequence is CATSKLGGSVNTGELFF. CDR3 bases: TGTGCCACCAGCAAACTAGGCGGGAGCGTAAACACCGGGGAGCTGTTTTTT.

The V call is TRBV1, the J call TRBJ2-7; TRBD2 was called by the table and not checked on the DNA. TRBV1 is marked as a pseudogene. This CDR3 is built from 17 residues. The CDR3 protein is CTSSQDERGVARYEQYF. Written as DNA, the CDR3 is TGCACCAGCAGCCAAGATGAGCGCGGAGTGGCCCGGTACGAGCAGTACTTC.

The chain employs TRBV18 and TRBJ1-2; 8 nucleotides align to TRBD1. V gave up 6 bases and J gave up 4 bases; unmatched junction bases: 10. The germline V gene has CDR1 KGHSH and CDR2 LQKENI. CDR3 length: 15 amino acids. For the CDR3, the DNA is TGTGCCAGCTCTCTTTCGGGGGACAGGTCCTATGGCTACACCTTC. Translating it yields CASSLSGDRSYGYTF.

The chain joins TRBV28 to TRBJ2-3, with a weak D call TRBD1 (5 bases). Per the germline V gene, CDR1 is MDHEN and CDR2 is SYDVKM. V dropped 6 bases and J dropped 6 bases, with 7 bases sitting between them. The CDR3 contains 11 residues. CDR3 sequence: CASRGADTQYF. CDR3 nucleotides: TGTGCCAGCAGAGGGGCGGATACGCAGTATTTT.

V is TRBV6-5 and J is TRBJ1-1; no clear D. The CDR3 is 13 amino acids. Germline CDR1 is MNHEY and CDR2 is SVGAGI. Trimming pared 2 bases from V and 0 bases from J, leaving 4 bases between. The CDR3 protein is CASSYEVNTEAFF. For the CDR3, the DNA is TGTGCCAGCAGTTACGAGGTGAACACTGAAGCTTTCTTT.

In the case of this clone: At one end the junction does not follow the germline gene, possibly because of a read error. This same CDR3 is encoded by further DNA sequences in the sample. The chain couples TRBV7-3 to TRBJ2-3, with 9 bases that match TRBD2. The CDR3 totals 15 residues. Germline V lookup: CDR1 SGHTA, CDR2 FQGTGA. The DNA for the CDR3 is TGCGCCAGCAGCTTAGGGAGCGGGAGGACAGATACGCAGTATTTT. As protein: CASSLGSGRTDTQYF.

The chain employs TRBV10-2 and TRBJ2-2; weak D call: TRBD2 (6 bases). CDR3 length: 17 residues. Germline CDR1 WSHSY, CDR2 SAAADI. V lost 0 bases and J lost 7, with 18 bases in between. The CDR3 nucleotides are TGCGCCAGCAGTGAGTCACTCATCCGACTAGTTGGCGGGGAGCTGTTTTTT. It yields the protein CASSESLIRLVGGELFF.

The V gene is TRBV28, the J gene TRBJ1-1; D unclear. The CDR3 runs to 12 residues. Germline V gene lookup returns CDR1 MDHEN and CDR2 SYDVKM. Trimming pared 8 bases from V and 6 bases from J, leaving 13 bases between. The CDR3, as DNA: TGTGCCAGCCAAATAGATCCGGCTGAAGCTTTCTTT. It yields the protein CASQIDPAEAFF.

The chain combines TRBV6-5 with TRBJ2-3; TRBD2 matches 7 bases. Germline CDR1 and CDR2: MNHEY and SVGAGI. The ends lost 4 bases at V and 2 bases at J; junction bases unmatched: 3. CDR3 size: 14 residues. The CDR3 loop reads CASSWTSLTDTQYF. Written as DNA, the CDR3 is TGTGCCAGCAGTTGGACTAGTCTCACAGATACGCAGTATTTT.

The chain is built from TRBV10-3 and TRBJ1-4; D remains ambiguous. V shed 4 bases and J shed 5 bases, with 17 bases lying between them. CDR3 length: 16 residues. Per germline, CDR1 ENHRY and CDR2 SYGVKD. The CDR3 nucleotides read TGTGCCATCAGTGTGCCCCGCACCCGAGCCAATGAAAAACTGTTTTTT. Its translation: CAISVPRTRANEKLFF.